The rows below give T cell receptor beta chains drawn from one sample of a study of blood T cells in healthy people across ages. In TCRdb, the 5' RACE reads were re-called with MiXCR into one record per CDR3 protein. Of about 640,000 distinct CDR3 sequences in the sample, 58% were seen once. Sequencing was carried out using blood. The receptors were sampled from a man aged 60 to 75 in good health. Both conserved end residues are part of each CDR3. Each record gives: clone size, D gene, V gene, J gene, CDR3 DNA, CDR3 protein. A D gene is named only where the DNA matches it firmly. Size tells how often a clone was seen (once, few, many) or the class of an expanded clone, and some rows leave it out.

NA	NA	TRBV7-2	TRBJ1-1	TGTGCCAGCAGCATAAGGACAGCAGGAAGCACTGAAGCTTTCTTT	CASSIRTAGSTEAFF
NA	TRBD1	TRBV20-1	TRBJ2-3	TGCAGTGCCCCGACAGGGCGAAGCACAGATACGCAGTATTTT	CSAPTGRSTDTQYF
NA	NA	TRBV7-9	TRBJ1-6	TGTGCCAGCAGCTTAGACAGTGCCAATAATTCACCCCTCCACTTT	CASSLDSANNSPLHF
NA	NA	TRBV10-3	TRBJ1-2	TGTGCCACCCACAAAGCTGGACAAGGGTCCTATGGCTACACCTTC	CATHKAGQGSYGYTF
few	NA	TRBV4-1	TRBJ2-1	TGCGCCAGCCAAGATGTGGGGAGCCCCAACAATGAGCAGTTCTTC	CASQDVGSPNNEQFF
NA	NA	TRBV9	TRBJ2-1	TGTGCCAGCAGCGTAGCTGTGGGACTTTCCTACAATGAGCAGTTCTTC	CASSVAVGLSYNEQFF
few	NA	TRBV29-1	TRBJ2-7	TGCAGCGTTGCCCCGACCTCCTACGAGCAGTACTTC	CSVAPTSYEQYF
NA	TRBD1	TRBV2	TRBJ1-6	TGTGCCAGCAGGGGACAGACCTCCTATAATTCACCCCTCCACTTT	CASRGQTSYNSPLHF
few	NA	TRBV5-6	TRBJ2-7	TGTGCCAGCAGCTCCTCGCCGGTTACCTACAATGAGCAGTACTTC	CASSSSPVTYNEQYF
few	TRBD2	TRBV7-9	TRBJ2-5	TGTGCCAGCAGTTTCGGGACTAGCGGGACGACCCAGTACTTC	CASSFGTSGTTQYF
NA	TRBD2	TRBV5-1	TRBJ2-3	TGCGCCAGCAGCACCTGGGGGGGTAGCACAGATACGCAGTATTTT	CASSTWGGSTDTQYF
NA	NA	TRBV29-1	TRBJ1-2	TGCAGCGTTGAACCGTCCGGTTCTAACTATGGCTACACCTTC	CSVEPSGSNYGYTF
once	TRBD1	TRBV4-2	TRBJ1-2	TGTGCCAGCAGCCAACCAGGGGGTTCCCTTGGCGGCTACACCTTC	CASSQPGGSLGGYTF
once	TRBD1	TRBV3-1	TRBJ1-5	TGTGCCAGCAGCCAAGGGGGACAGGGTTTTCAGCCCCAGCATTTT	CASSQGGQGFQPQHF
few	TRBD2	TRBV13	TRBJ2-5	TGTGCCAGCAGCGTGACTAGCGAATTTGGAGAGACCCAGTACTTC	CASSVTSEFGETQYF
NA	NA	TRBV10-2	TRBJ2-7	TGCGCCAGCAGTGATGCCCCGGAGCCCTCCGACGAGCAGTACTTC	CASSDAPEPSDEQYF
once	NA	TRBV6-6	TRBJ2-7	TGTGCCAGCAGCCGAACTGCGGGACAGCCACCCTACGAGCAGTACTTC	CASSRTAGQPPYEQYF
NA	NA	TRBV5-1	TRBJ2-3	TGCGCCAGCAGCTTGGGGCCAGGCACAGATACGCAGTATTTT	CASSLGPGTDTQYF
few	NA	TRBV3-1	TRBJ2-5	TGTGCCAGCAGCCAAGAATACGGCCAGGGAAAAGAGACCCAGTACTTC	CASSQEYGQGKETQYF
few	TRBD1	TRBV20-1	TRBJ2-7	TGCAGTGCTACTCCGGGACAGGGCTACGAGCAGTACTTC	CSATPGQGYEQYF
once	NA	TRBV20-1	TRBJ2-3	TGCAGTGCTAGAACCACAGGACAGCTGATCACAGATACGCAGTATTTT	CSARTTGQLITDTQYF
NA	TRBD1	TRBV4-1	TRBJ1-2	TGCGCCAGCAGCCAACAGGGGGACTATGGCTACACCTTC	CASSQQGDYGYTF
NA	NA	TRBV29-1	TRBJ1-1	TGCAGCGTTGTCGGCAGAATCAACACTGAAGCTTTCTTT	CSVVGRINTEAFF
NA	TRBD2	TRBV20-1	TRBJ2-1	TGCAGTGCTAACCAGTGGACTAGCGGGTTCAGCTCCTACAATGAGCAGTTCTTC	CSANQWTSGFSSYNEQFF
NA	NA	TRBV18	TRBJ1-5	TGTGCCAGCTCACCAGAAATGGGCAGCGGGCAGCCCCAGCATTTT	CASSPEMGSGQPQHF
NA	NA	TRBV12-3/TRBV12-4	TRBJ2-5	TGTGCCAGCAGTCTAGGACACGGTTGGGAGACCCAGTACTTC	CASSLGHGWETQYF
NA	TRBD1	TRBV10-2	TRBJ1-1	TGCGCCAGCAAGGGGGACAGGGGCCTGAACACTGAAGCTTTCTTT	CASKGDRGLNTEAFF
few	TRBD1	TRBV7-8	TRBJ2-5	TGTGCCAGCAGCACAGGGACAGTCCAAGAGACCCAGTACTTC	CASSTGTVQETQYF
few	NA	TRBV7-9	TRBJ2-5	TGTGCCAGCAGCTCGATGGGGGGATGGGAGACCCAGTACTTC	CASSSMGGWETQYF
NA	NA	TRBV7-9	TRBJ2-4	TGTGCCAGCAGCCCCACGGGGATAGCCGGAAACATTCAGTACTTC	CASSPTGIAGNIQYF
NA	NA	TRBV21-1	TRBJ2-5	TGTGCCAGCCAACGACTAGCGGGGGACCTGGGGACCCAGTACTTC	CASQRLAGDLGTQYF
few	NA	TRBV5-1	TRBJ2-2	TGCGCCAGCAGCTTCGGCGTGAACACCGGGGAGCTGTTTTTT	CASSFGVNTGELFF
NA	TRBD2	TRBV5-1	TRBJ2-1	TGCGCCAGCAGCTTGGCCTTAGCGGGGGGGGACAATGAGCAGTTCTTC	CASSLALAGGDNEQFF